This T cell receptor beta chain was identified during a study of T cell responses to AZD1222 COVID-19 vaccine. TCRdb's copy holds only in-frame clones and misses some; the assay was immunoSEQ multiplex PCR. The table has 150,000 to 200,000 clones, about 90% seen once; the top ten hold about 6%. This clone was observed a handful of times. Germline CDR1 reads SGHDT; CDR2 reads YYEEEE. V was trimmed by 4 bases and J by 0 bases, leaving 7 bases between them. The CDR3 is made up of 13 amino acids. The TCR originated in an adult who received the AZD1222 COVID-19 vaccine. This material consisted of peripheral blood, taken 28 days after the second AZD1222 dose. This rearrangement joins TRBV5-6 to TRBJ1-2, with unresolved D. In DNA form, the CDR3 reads TGTGCCAGCAGCATGGGCCCTAACTATGGCTACACCTTC. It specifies CASSMGPNYGYTF.